This is a list of T cell receptor beta chains from one sample in a study of blood T cells in healthy people across ages. TCRdb re-analysed the 5' RACE reads in MiXCR, keeping a single row per CDR3 protein. This table has hundreds of thousands of distinct CDR3 sequences, roughly 64% appearing once. The material sequenced was blood. Receptors originate from a young man in good health. Each CDR3 is given with its conserved first and last residue. Fields, in order: clone size, D gene, J gene, V gene, CDR3 protein, CDR3 DNA. A D gene is named only where the DNA matches it firmly. For some rows the clone size is stated as once, few or many, or as a class when expanded; others skip it.

clone size: .
D gene: .
J gene: TRBJ2-3
V gene: TRBV5-4
CDR3 protein: CASSSTLAYGRDTQYF
CDR3 DNA: TGTGCCAGCAGCTCCACTCTAGCGTATGGTCGAGATACGCAGTATTTT

clone size: .
D gene: TRBD2
J gene: TRBJ2-3
V gene: TRBV7-2
CDR3 protein: CASSSTPGTSGTDTQYF
CDR3 DNA: TGTGCCAGCAGCTCTACCCCCGGGACTAGCGGGACAGATACGCAGTATTTT

clone size: .
D gene: .
J gene: TRBJ2-3
V gene: TRBV20-1
CDR3 protein: CSCGGGNTDTQYF
CDR3 DNA: TGCAGCTGTGGTGGGGGAAACACAGATACGCAGTATTTT

clone size: few
D gene: .
J gene: TRBJ2-7
V gene: TRBV10-3
CDR3 protein: CASRQELSSYEQYF
CDR3 DNA: TGTGCCAGCCGACAGGAGTTAAGCTCCTACGAGCAGTACTTC

clone size: few
D gene: TRBD2
J gene: TRBJ2-1
V gene: TRBV20-1
CDR3 protein: CSARVRTSGTNEQFF
CDR3 DNA: TGCAGTGCTAGAGTTAGGACTAGCGGGACAAATGAGCAGTTCTTC

clone size: .
D gene: .
J gene: TRBJ1-4
V gene: TRBV7-2
CDR3 protein: CASSPSGTSSNEKLFF
CDR3 DNA: TGTGCCAGCAGCCCGTCCGGGACTTCCAGTAATGAAAAACTGTTTTTT

clone size: .
D gene: TRBD1
J gene: TRBJ1-5
V gene: TRBV9
CDR3 protein: CASSAGGVNQPQHF
CDR3 DNA: TGTGCCAGCAGCGCAGGGGGGGTTAATCAGCCCCAGCATTTT

clone size: .
D gene: .
J gene: TRBJ2-7
V gene: TRBV7-9
CDR3 protein: CASSVVVHEQYF
CDR3 DNA: TGTGCCAGCAGTGTTGTAGTCCACGAGCAGTACTTC

clone size: few
D gene: .
J gene: TRBJ2-7
V gene: TRBV29-1
CDR3 protein: CSVGQQGPYYEQYF
CDR3 DNA: TGCAGCGTTGGGCAGCAAGGGCCCTATTACGAGCAGTACTTC

clone size: .
D gene: TRBD2
J gene: TRBJ2-3
V gene: TRBV15
CDR3 protein: CATAVGGKSGRTDTQYF
CDR3 DNA: TGTGCCACCGCAGTGGGGGGAAAAAGCGGGAGGACAGATACGCAGTATTTT

clone size: .
D gene: TRBD2
J gene: TRBJ2-5
V gene: TRBV10-3
CDR3 protein: CASYSGLAEETQYF
CDR3 DNA: TGTGCCTCATACTCGGGACTAGCGGAAGAGACCCAGTACTTC

clone size: few
D gene: .
J gene: TRBJ1-5
V gene: TRBV29-1
CDR3 protein: CSVEIGGNQPQHF
CDR3 DNA: TGCAGCGTTGAGATCGGGGGAAATCAGCCCCAGCATTTT

clone size: once
D gene: .
J gene: TRBJ2-3
V gene: TRBV25-1
CDR3 protein: CASSEYRTDTDTQYF
CDR3 DNA: TGTGCCAGCAGTGAATATCGGACCGACACAGATACGCAGTATTTT

clone size: few
D gene: TRBD2
J gene: TRBJ2-1
V gene: TRBV7-2
CDR3 protein: CASSKQSGTSYNEQFF
CDR3 DNA: TGTGCCAGCAGCAAACAAAGCGGGACGTCCTACAATGAGCAGTTCTTC

clone size: .
D gene: .
J gene: TRBJ1-1
V gene: TRBV15
CDR3 protein: CATSRERTFEAFF
CDR3 DNA: TGTGCCACCAGCAGAGAGAGGACATTTGAAGCTTTCTTT

clone size: .
D gene: .
J gene: TRBJ2-6
V gene: TRBV29-1
CDR3 protein: CSAYGLDQGNSGANVLTF
CDR3 DNA: TGCAGCGCCTATGGCCTTGACCAAGGGAACTCTGGGGCCAACGTCCTGACTTTC

clone size: .
D gene: TRBD2
J gene: TRBJ2-1
V gene: TRBV11-2
CDR3 protein: CASSLVSGGAETQFF
CDR3 DNA: TGTGCCAGCAGCTTAGTCTCCGGGGGGGCAGAGACCCAGTTCTTC

clone size: .
D gene: .
J gene: TRBJ2-7
V gene: TRBV29-1
CDR3 protein: CSVVGLGEQYF
CDR3 DNA: TGCAGCGTTGTCGGGCTGGGGGAGCAGTACTTC

clone size: .
D gene: TRBD2
J gene: TRBJ2-5
V gene: TRBV4-3
CDR3 protein: CASSQEAGEQETQYF
CDR3 DNA: TGCGCCAGCAGCCAAGAGGCGGGAGAGCAAGAGACCCAGTACTTC

clone size: few
D gene: .
J gene: TRBJ2-5
V gene: TRBV20-1
CDR3 protein: CSARDRISSKGETQYF
CDR3 DNA: TGCAGTGCTAGAGATCGTATTAGCTCAAAAGGAGAGACCCAGTACTTC

clone size: once
D gene: TRBD2
J gene: TRBJ2-3
V gene: TRBV6-1
CDR3 protein: CASSVVVASGSSSTDTQYF
CDR3 DNA: TGTGCCAGCAGTGTTGTGGTAGCTAGCGGGTCATCTAGCACAGATACGCAGTATTTT

clone size: few
D gene: TRBD2
J gene: TRBJ2-1
V gene: TRBV11-2
CDR3 protein: CASSLRLAGGRTGQFF
CDR3 DNA: TGTGCCAGCAGCTTACGACTAGCGGGAGGGCGAACTGGGCAGTTCTTC

clone size: few
D gene: .
J gene: TRBJ2-5
V gene: TRBV20-1
CDR3 protein: CSAHDGGGGETQYF
CDR3 DNA: TGCAGTGCACACGACGGAGGGGGTGGGGAGACCCAGTACTTC

clone size: few
D gene: TRBD2
J gene: TRBJ2-3
V gene: TRBV7-2
CDR3 protein: CASSYLPHPAGEDTQYF
CDR3 DNA: TGTGCCAGCAGCTATCTCCCCCATCCAGCGGGAGAAGATACGCAGTATTTT

clone size: .
D gene: TRBD2
J gene: TRBJ2-5
V gene: TRBV4-2
CDR3 protein: CASSQDWDYDNEQYF
CDR3 DNA: TGTGCCAGCAGCCAAGACTGGGACTACGACAATGAGCAGTACTTC

clone size: .
D gene: TRBD1
J gene: TRBJ1-2
V gene: TRBV28
CDR3 protein: CASSEALGQGANYGYTF
CDR3 DNA: TGTGCCAGCAGTGAGGCCCTGGGACAGGGAGCTAACTATGGCTACACCTTC

clone size: .
D gene: TRBD1
J gene: TRBJ2-7
V gene: TRBV4-3
CDR3 protein: CASSQERQGSYEQYF
CDR3 DNA: TGCGCCAGCAGCCAAGAAAGACAGGGTTCCTACGAGCAGTACTTC

clone size: .
D gene: .
J gene: TRBJ2-7
V gene: TRBV9
CDR3 protein: CASSVGLRDFLYEQYF
CDR3 DNA: TGTGCCAGCAGCGTAGGGCTCCGGGACTTCCTATACGAGCAGTACTTC

clone size: .
D gene: TRBD2
J gene: TRBJ2-3
V gene: TRBV20-1
CDR3 protein: CSATASGGTSDTQYF
CDR3 DNA: TGCAGTGCTACGGCTAGCGGGGGGACCTCAGATACGCAGTATTTT

clone size: .
D gene: .
J gene: TRBJ1-2
V gene: TRBV29-1
CDR3 protein: CSGSTEYGYTF
CDR3 DNA: TGCAGCGGGTCAACAGAGTATGGCTACACCTTC

clone size: many
D gene: .
J gene: TRBJ2-5
V gene: TRBV7-2
CDR3 protein: CASSILGSRDTQYF
CDR3 DNA: TGTGCCAGCAGCATCCTAGGTAGCCGAGATACCCAGTACTTC

clone size: few
D gene: TRBD1
J gene: TRBJ1-1
V gene: TRBV4-3
CDR3 protein: CASSQVQGWSTEAFF
CDR3 DNA: TGCGCCAGCAGCCAAGTACAGGGGTGGAGCACTGAAGCTTTCTTT

clone size: many
D gene: .
J gene: TRBJ2-7
V gene: TRBV4-3
CDR3 protein: CASSQGPSYEQYF
CDR3 DNA: TGCGCCAGCAGCCAGGGGCCCTCCTACGAGCAGTACTTC

clone size: few
D gene: TRBD2
J gene: TRBJ2-3
V gene: TRBV7-2
CDR3 protein: CASIPEPGLAGYSTDTQYF
CDR3 DNA: TGTGCCAGCATCCCTGAACCGGGACTAGCGGGATACAGCACAGATACGCAGTATTTT

clone size: .
D gene: TRBD1
J gene: TRBJ2-5
V gene: TRBV4-1
CDR3 protein: CASSQAETGDLETQYF
CDR3 DNA: TGCGCCAGCAGCCAAGCGGAGACAGGGGATTTGGAGACCCAGTACTTC

clone size: few
D gene: TRBD1
J gene: TRBJ2-3
V gene: TRBV28
CDR3 protein: CASSPDRASTDTQYF
CDR3 DNA: TGTGCCAGCAGCCCGGACAGGGCCAGCACAGATACGCAGTATTTT

clone size: .
D gene: .
J gene: TRBJ1-1
V gene: TRBV3-1
CDR3 protein: CASGPGQAGSATEAFF
CDR3 DNA: TGTGCCAGCGGCCCTGGGCAGGCGGGTTCAGCGACTGAAGCTTTCTTT

clone size: .
D gene: .
J gene: TRBJ2-3
V gene: TRBV28
CDR3 protein: CASSLDSYYGTDTQYF
CDR3 DNA: TGTGCCAGCAGTTTAGACAGTTATTATGGCACAGATACGCAGTATTTT

clone size: .
D gene: TRBD1
J gene: TRBJ2-3
V gene: TRBV28
CDR3 protein: CASSSPAGTDSTDTQYF
CDR3 DNA: TGTGCCAGCAGTTCCCCAGCCGGGACAGACAGCACAGATACGCAGTATTTT

clone size: .
D gene: .
J gene: TRBJ2-7
V gene: TRBV3-1
CDR3 protein: CASSQEGVHEQYF
CDR3 DNA: TGTGCCAGCAGCCAAGAAGGGGTCCACGAGCAGTACTTC

clone size: few
D gene: .
J gene: TRBJ1-6
V gene: TRBV2
CDR3 protein: CASRIMEGWPLHF
CDR3 DNA: TGTGCCAGCCGAATTATGGAGGGATGGCCCCTCCACTTT

clone size: many
D gene: TRBD1
J gene: TRBJ1-1
V gene: TRBV7-2
CDR3 protein: CASSSWTGASNTEAFF
CDR3 DNA: TGTGCCAGCAGCTCCTGGACAGGGGCTTCGAACACTGAAGCTTTCTTT

clone size: .
D gene: .
J gene: TRBJ2-5
V gene: TRBV6-6
CDR3 protein: CASSYSDNEQYF
CDR3 DNA: TGTGCCAGCAGTTACTCTGACAATGAGCAGTACTTC

clone size: .
D gene: TRBD2
J gene: TRBJ2-5
V gene: TRBV5-4
CDR3 protein: CASSRRRAGIQETQYF
CDR3 DNA: TGTGCCAGCAGCCGGAGACGAGCGGGGATCCAAGAGACCCAGTACTTC